This T cell receptor beta chain was captured in a study of blood T cell repertoires in COVID-19. In the study overall: Acute and convalescent COVID-19 specimens originated in the United States, Italy and Spain.

The germline V and J ends were trimmed by 4 bases and 2 bases, with 17 bases remaining between them. The CDR3 is 16 residues long. Germline-derived CDR1 and CDR2 are SNHLY and FYNNEI. In the study's own analysis: From reference gene primer amplification, estimates of nucleated cell counts were derived. The protocol was immunoSEQ multiplex PCR, while the TCRdb copy is restricted to in-frame clones and leaves out a portion. V, J and clone size reflect that table, while D and trimming were determined from the DNA. The table lists over 200,000 clones, more than 85% of them singletons, with 1.9% in the top ten.

This receptor was taken from a man aged 35-49 years with active or convalescent COVID-19. The sample comprised peripheral blood. The chain combines TRBV2 with TRBJ1-1; D is unclear. CDR3 region: CASSALDGVINTEAFF. The DNA for the CDR3 is TGTGCCAGCAGTGCCCTTGACGGAGTGATAAACACTGAAGCTTTCTTT.